This T cell receptor (beta chain) came from a study of blood T cell repertoires in COVID-19. This CDR3 comprises 16 residues. Trimming shortened V by 3 bases and J by 1 base, and 13 bases separated the two germline ends. Per the germline V gene, CDR1 is LNHDA and CDR2 is SQIVND (reference sequence). The method was immunoSEQ multiplex PCR; TCRdb's version includes in-frame clones alone and lacks a portion of them. The sample shows 87,000 or so clones, around 86% of them seen only once. The sample was peripheral blood. The V and J genes are TRBV19 and TRBJ2-4; possibly TRBD1 for D (6 bases). The sequence derives from a woman aged 80 or over with acute or convalescent COVID-19. The CDR3 coding sequence is TGTGCCAGTAGTATTAGCAGGGGCCCCGCCAAAAACATTCAGTACTTC. Translated, it gives CASSISRGPAKNIQYF.